These 13 T cell receptor beta chains were sequenced from one sample in a study of cytomegalovirus exposure and HLA in healthy donors. Measured with immunoSEQ multiplex PCR; TCRdb has only the in-frame clones, and not every one. The sample has some 150,000 clones, 86% seen once; the top ten hold about 1.9%. The material sequenced was PBMCs. These TCRs come from a human donor in good health.

The chain has TRBV2 and TRBJ2-5, with TRBD1 matching 9 bases. V was pared by 5 bases and J by 2 bases, with 6 bases of the junction left unmatched. This CDR3 contains 15 residues. Germline V lookup: CDR1 SNHLY, CDR2 FYNNEI. CDR3 sequence (DNA): TGTGCCAGCAGTCCTGGGACAGGGAGACAAGAGACCCAGTACTTC. Protein product: CASSPGTGRQETQYF. The full variable domain, completed using reference TRBV2 and TRBJ2-5, is EPEVTQTPSHQVTQMGQEVILRCVPISNHLYFYWYRQILGQKVEFLVSFYNNEISEKSEIFDDQFSVERPDGSNFTLKIRSTKLEDSAMYFCASSPGTGRQETQYFGPGTRLLVL.

The chain joins TRBV5-1 to TRBJ2-7; TRBD2 is a possible D gene (5 bases). Trimming pared 4 bases from V and 3 bases from J, leaving 5 bases between. The germline CDR1 and CDR2 sequences are SGHRS and YFSETQ. The CDR3 totals 11 residues. The CDR3 coding sequence is TGCGCCAGCAGCCGGGACTACGAGCAGTACTTC. It codes for CASSRDYEQYF.

The chain is built from TRBV25-1 and TRBJ1-4; D ambiguous. The germline V gene has CDR1 MGHDK and CDR2 SYGVNS. CDR3 length: 16 residues. The V end was cut by 4 bases, the J end by 7 bases, with 19 bases between. CDR3 residues: CASSGLGAGAGEKLFF. CDR3 sequence (DNA): TGTGCCAGCAGTGGGTTAGGTGCCGGCGCGGGTGAAAAACTGTTTTTT.

The chain has TRBV5-6 and TRBJ1-5; 8 positions agree with TRBD1. CDR3 length: 13 residues. The germline gives CDR1 SGHDT, CDR2 YYEEEE. V shed 0 bases, J shed 7 bases, and the junction held 0 bases outside the gene matches. This CDR3 reads CASSLGDRQPQHF. Written as DNA, the CDR3 is TGTGCCAGCAGCTTGGGGGACAGGCAGCCCCAGCATTTT. Filled out from reference TRBV5-6 and TRBJ1-5, the complete variable domain reads DAGVTQSPTHLIKTRGQQVTLRCSPKSGHDTVSWYQQALGQGPQFIFQYYEEEERQRGNFPDRFSGHQFPNYSSELNVNALLLGDSALYLCASSLGDRQPQHFGDGTRLSIL.

V and J are TRBV28 and TRBJ1-2, with 7 nucleotides matching TRBD1. V lost 4 bases to trimming and J lost 8 bases; unmatched junction nucleotides: 7. Per germline, CDR1 MDHEN and CDR2 SYDVKM. This CDR3 spans 13 amino acids. CDR3 DNA sequence: TGTGCCAGCAGTTACAGGGGTTTGAGGGGCTACACCTTC. Translated, it gives CASSYRGLRGYTF.

The rearrangement uses TRBV10-3 and TRBJ1-2; D may be TRBD1 (6 bases). With 1 base removed from V and 6 bases from J, the gap between germline ends came to 12 bases. Germline lookup yields CDR1 ENHRY and CDR2 SYGVKD. CDR3 size: 14 residues. CDR3 residues: CAISEWVGGNGYTF. As DNA, the CDR3 is TGTGCCATCAGTGAGTGGGTAGGGGGTAATGGCTACACCTTC.

This clone has more than one count but fewer than ten. CDR3: CASSLLAGEGLEQFF. CDR3 DNA: TGTGCCAGCAGCCTCCTAGCGGGAGAAGGACTTGAGCAGTTCTTC. The chain links TRBV9 to TRBJ2-1, with 10 nucleotides matching TRBD2. Trimming took 4 bases from V and 9 from J; bases not matched to a gene: 10. This CDR3 contains 15 residues. Germline CDR1 and CDR2: SGDLS and YYNGEE. The full variable domain, rest sourced from reference TRBV9 and TRBJ2-1, is DSGVTQTPKHLITATGQRVTLRCSPRSGDLSVYWYQQSLDQGLQFLIQYYNGEERAKGNILERFSAQQFPDLHSELNLSSLELGDSALYFCASSLLAGEGLEQFFGPGTRLTVL.

This chain joins TRBV7-2 and TRBJ2-7, with a possible D match to TRBD2 (6 bases). This CDR3 has 17 residues. CDR1 and CDR2 (germline): SGHTA, FQGNSA. Deletions cut 0 bases from V and 5 bases from J, with 20 bases between. CDR3 in amino acids: CASSLASEGLPGDEQYF. The CDR3 DNA follows: TGTGCCAGCAGCTTAGCTTCGGAGGGCCTGCCGGGGGACGAGCAGTACTTC.

The rearrangement uses TRBV6-1 and TRBJ1-4; 10 bases line up with TRBD1. The V gene's germline CDR1 is MNHNS and CDR2 SASEGT. This CDR3 has 13 amino acids. V shed 8 bases, J shed 7 bases, and the junction held 4 bases outside the gene matches. CDR3 sequence reads: CASSGQGGEKLFF. The CDR3 nucleotides are TGTGCCAGCTCTGGACAGGGGGGTGAAAAACTGTTTTTT.

The rearrangement uses TRBV19 and TRBJ1-2; no firm D call. The germline V and J ends were trimmed by 7 bases and 2 bases, with 8 bases remaining between them. CDR3 length: 12 residues. The germline gives CDR1 LNHDA, CDR2 SQIVND (reference sequence). CDR3 amino acids: CASNSKNYGYTF. The CDR3 DNA follows: TGTGCCAGTAATAGCAAAAACTATGGCTACACCTTC.

This clone was counted a few times. This rearrangement joins TRBV30 to TRBJ2-7; D ambiguous. Trimming took off 2 bases at V and 4 bases at J, with 9 bases between the two ends. Germline V gives CDR1 GTSNPN, CDR2 SVGIG (reference sequence). This CDR3 contains 12 residues. CDR3 in DNA: TGTGCCTGGAGTCGACATCCGTACGAGCAGTACTTC. It codes for CAWSRHPYEQYF. The full variable domain, in which reference TRBV30 and TRBJ2-7 provide the parts outside the CDR3, is SQTIHQWPATLVQPVGSPLSLECTVEGTSNPNLYWYRQAAGRGLQLLFYSVGIGQISSEVPQNLSASRPQDRQFILSSKKLLLSDSGFYLCAWSRHPYEQYFGPGTRLTVT.

This chain connects TRBV27 to TRBJ2-1, with a weak D call TRBD1 (6 bases). Germline loops: CDR1 MNHEY, CDR2 SMNVEV (reference sequence). Trimming took 5 bases from V and 8 from J, leaving 16 bases between them. The CDR3 covers 14 residues. The CDR3, as DNA: TGTGCCAGCAGTGCAACCCACAGGGCCCATGAGCAGTTCTTC. Translated, it gives CASSATHRAHEQFF.

This clone was seen a handful of times. The J gene is TRBJ1-5, the V gene TRBV18, with 7 positions matching TRBD1. The V segment lost 5 bases and the J segment 4 bases; nucleotides outside the gene matches: 8. Germline CDR1 and CDR2: KGHSH and LQKENI. CDR3 length: 15 residues. This CDR3 reads CASSVTGEQNQPQHF. CDR3 sequence (DNA): TGTGCCAGCTCAGTTACAGGGGAACAGAATCAGCCCCAGCATTTT.